This entry concerns a single TCR beta chain. Its antigen is not identified. Looked up from germline, CDR1 is MNHEY and CDR2 is SVGEGT. Trimming cost V 3 bases and J 5 bases, with 22 bases left between them. This CDR3 has 18 residues. These data belong to a study of early T cells in non-severe SARS-CoV-2 infection. Whole-study context: Unpaired chains resulted from sequencing bulk RNA of unsorted whole blood. General study findings and limits: The matching step, a VDJdb search, favored anti-spike CD8 responses and missed private and CD4 specificities.

Attachment of unique molecular identifiers to individual cDNA molecules was performed. A single record per CDR3 protein comes from TCRdb applying MiXCR to the 5' RACE reads. Altogether 70,000 to 90,000 distinct CDR3 sequences are present, just under 15% being singletons, with the ten largest covering about 5.5%. This chain links TRBV6-2 or TRBV6-3 with TRBJ1-4; the D gene is possibly TRBD1 (5 bases). The sequence was obtained from an adult who was a healthcare worker with PCR-confirmed SARS-CoV-2 infection or an uninfected control (not recorded which). The sequencing input was whole blood. This CDR3 is CASSYSWSGSAANEKLFF. The CDR3 DNA reads TGTGCCAGCAGTTATTCTTGGTCAGGGTCCGCAGCGAATGAAAAACTGTTTTTT.